What follows are 10 T cell receptor beta chains derived from one specimen sequenced in a study of human T cells and chemical hapten exposure (dated by TCRdb to 2020 to 2023). Per the publication, the time point label means: patch test 2, 6 weeks after DPC sensitization. The treatment or condition label, as the study defines it: therapeutic diphenylcyclopropenone sensitization with weekly scalp DPC. The method behind the library was RACE. For sequencing, a NextSeq 500 was employed. The public reads were reprocessed in TCRdb via fastp at Q25 and MiXCR, keeping in-frame beta chains. One record per CDR3 amino acid sequence lists the most common genes and DNA. The sample yields more than 90,000 distinct CDR3 sequences; about an eighth were counted once. Jointly, the top ten make up roughly 3.1% of the sample. The source was whole blood, collected in connection with sensitization to the hapten diphenylcyclopropenone (DPC). These receptors all stem from a middle-aged woman with alopecia areata. Some clones in this sample may be carry-over from other donors' samples.

This clonotype has only a few counts. The chain combines TRBV18 with TRBJ1-1; tentative D call: TRBD1 (6 bases). The CDR3 has 15 amino acids. V lost 6 bases, J lost 0 bases, and 14 bases lay in between. Germline V gives CDR1 KGHSH, CDR2 LQKENI. The CDR3 sequence: CASSPLQGLNTEAFF. For the CDR3, the DNA is TGTGCCAGCTCGCCCTTACAGGGTTTGAACACTGAAGCTTTCTTT.

The chain joins TRBV14 to TRBJ2-5; possibly TRBD1 or TRBD2 for D (5 bases each). Trimming left V 1 base short and J 2 bases short, with 23 bases between. The germline V gene has CDR1 SGHDN and CDR2 FVKESK. This CDR3 has 19 residues. This chain's CDR3 is CASSQGATGRTLAQETQYF. CDR3 sequence (DNA): TGTGCCAGCAGCCAAGGGGCAACGGGACGAACCCTCGCTCAAGAGACCCAGTACTTC.

The J gene is TRBJ1-5, the V gene TRBV27; the D is unclear. This CDR3 spans 16 amino acids. Germline loops: CDR1 MNHEY, CDR2 SMNVEV (reference sequence). V lost 5 bases and J 1 base, leaving 15 bases between the germline ends. CDR3 nucleotide sequence: TGTGCCAGCAGTCTCGACCGACGCCTAAGCAATCAGCCCCAGCATTTT. It specifies CASSLDRRLSNQPQHF.

This clonotype was seen a few times. V usage is TRBV7-2 and J usage is TRBJ2-3; D might be TRBD1 or TRBD2, each matching 5 bases. The V end lost 5 bases, the J end lost 0 bases, and 12 bases lay between the germline ends. The CDR3 covers 15 residues. CDR1 is SGHTA and CDR2 is FQGNSA in the germline V gene. The CDR3 region is CASSLRDGSTDTQYF. The CDR3 DNA is TGTGCCAGCAGCCTCCGGGACGGTAGCACAGATACGCAGTATTTT.

This clonotype has a count of ten or more. CDR3 sequence reads: CASSQDRWTGGTEAFF. The DNA of the CDR3 is TGCGCCAGCAGCCAAGATCGGTGGACAGGGGGCACTGAAGCTTTCTTT. The V gene is TRBV4-3, the J gene TRBJ1-1; 10 positions match TRBD1. With V trimmed by 0 bases and J by 4 bases, 5 bases remained unmatched. Germline V gene data show CDR1 as LGHNA and CDR2 as YSLEER. The CDR3 is made up of 16 amino acids.

This clonotype was counted many times. The chain joins TRBV9 to TRBJ2-3; D is undetermined. Germline CDR1 and CDR2: SGDLS and YYNGEE. V lost 2 bases and J lost 1, with 14 bases in between. This CDR3 is built from 16 residues. CDR3 in amino acids: CASSVDLGFGTDTQYF. CDR3 bases: TGTGCCAGCAGCGTTGATTTGGGCTTTGGCACAGATACGCAGTATTTT.

The chain is built from TRBV12-3 or TRBV12-4 and TRBJ1-1; D unclear. The CDR3 spans 13 residues. V was cut by 6 bases and J by 2 bases, with 10 bases left in between. The CDR3: CASSAGPNTEAFF. The CDR3, as DNA: TGTGCCAGCAGCGCCGGACCTAACACTGAAGCTTTCTTT.

Comments on this clonotype: Given a much more abundant clone one base away, this may be a read error. The V call is TRBV28, the J call TRBJ2-5, with D uncertain. Germline V gives CDR1 MDHEN, CDR2 SYDVKM. The CDR3 runs 14 residues. DNA of the CDR3: TGTGCCAGCAGTGCCTTTCCGAGCCAAGAGACCCCGTACTTC. Translated: CASSAFPSQETPYF.

This chain links TRBV4-3 with TRBJ1-2; D call uncertain. V gave up 0 bases and J gave up 6 bases, with 14 bases separating them. Germline V gene sequence: CDR1 LGHNA, CDR2 YSLEER. CDR3 length equals 15 residues. CDR3: CASSQDAAIRDGYTF. CDR3 DNA sequence: TGCGCCAGCAGCCAAGATGCTGCCATAAGAGATGGCTACACCTTC.

This clonotype appeared a few times. The rearrangement links TRBV28 to TRBJ2-5; D possibly corresponds to TRBD1 (6 bases). Trimming cost V 3 bases and J 5 bases, with 13 bases left between them. The CDR3 is made up of 14 amino acids. The germline V gene has CDR1 MDHEN and CDR2 SYDVKM. CDR3 bases: TGTGCCAGCAGTTTGCTGGGGGCGAAGGAGACCCAGTACTTC. Protein sequence: CASSLLGAKETQYF.